The source of this T cell receptor (beta chain) is a study of blood T cell repertoires in COVID-19 (dated by TCRdb to the early 2020s). Notes on the research overall: Samples covering the acute and convalescent phases of COVID-19 were provided by collaborators in the United States, Italy and Spain. The material from the prospective study consisted of cDNA or gDNA derived from T cells, B-cell-depleted T cells, or PBMCs. The dataset comprised deeply sampled blood TCRbeta repertoires from subjects exposed to, actively infected with, or recovered from COVID-19. The repertoires were released in a freely available public database intended as a resource for research on the immune response to SARS-CoV-2. The samples were drawn from two sources: the first 160 participants of the ongoing ImmuneRACE study, and fewer than 1,500 subjects contributed by 6 global collaborators. A de-identified subject ID, COVID-19 status, age in years and sex were almost always included in the sample metadata. HLA class I and class II types, where available, came from metadata supplied by the sample provider rather than from assay-based typing. What the study reported, not specific to this receptor: The quantity of clinical and demographic metadata differed by source and by participant and was supplied without curation.

On this clone: No antigen is known for it. No base quality values were provided; no much bigger clone lies one nucleotide off.

Enrolling through a virtual design, the prospective study's participants ranged in age from roughly 18 to 89 years and lived across 24 United States geographic areas. To assign participants to cohorts, the prospective study relied on clinical history that participants themselves reported in a screening survey and a study questionnaire. Each participant in the prospective study had whole blood, serum and a nasopharyngeal or oropharyngeal swab collected by mobile phlebotomists. Participants in the prospective study had the option to provide additional blood draws and questionnaires over an approximately 2-month period. Before DNA extraction, blood samples from the prospective study were shipped at room temperature or frozen. The immunoSEQ Assay, a bias-controlled multiplex PCR, was used to amplify TCRbeta CDR3 regions from genomic DNA. Per the source publication's procedure: Within the assay, amplification of reference gene primers was used to estimate how many nucleated cells each sample contained. To quantify the absolute abundance of each unique TCRbeta CDR3 rearrangement, sequence reads were collapsed and filtered. Productive Simpson clonality was computed per sample as the square root of Simpson's diversity index over productive rearrangements. Drawn from immuneACCESS, this table holds only the in-frame rearrangements with V and J called that TCRdb kept. Clones are partly lost; checked studies trace under half to an unresolved V gene and leave the rest unexplained. The V and J calls and clone size come from that table; D and trimming were worked out from the DNA. This sample gives under 300,000 clones in total; roughly nine tenths of them show up just once. More than 5% of the sample goes to the ten largest clones.

The germline V gene provides CDR1 SGHTA and CDR2 FQGTGA. The trim is 3 bases for V and 2 bases for J, with a gap of 21 bases between the germline ends. The CDR3 has 18 amino acids, counting the end cysteine and phenylalanine. Only CDR3 DNA is held: 54 bases, read in frame from base 1. Material: PBMCs or T cells enriched from blood (not recorded which). The sequence came from a woman aged 30 to 39 with acute COVID-19. This sequence uses TRBV7-3 and TRBJ2-3, with TRBD2 as a weak D call on 6 bases. The CDR3 has the sequence CASSLGYFGGGDTDTQYF. In nucleotide form, the sequence is TGTGCCAGCAGCTTGGGCTATTTCGGGGGTGGGGACACAGATACGCAGTATTTT.